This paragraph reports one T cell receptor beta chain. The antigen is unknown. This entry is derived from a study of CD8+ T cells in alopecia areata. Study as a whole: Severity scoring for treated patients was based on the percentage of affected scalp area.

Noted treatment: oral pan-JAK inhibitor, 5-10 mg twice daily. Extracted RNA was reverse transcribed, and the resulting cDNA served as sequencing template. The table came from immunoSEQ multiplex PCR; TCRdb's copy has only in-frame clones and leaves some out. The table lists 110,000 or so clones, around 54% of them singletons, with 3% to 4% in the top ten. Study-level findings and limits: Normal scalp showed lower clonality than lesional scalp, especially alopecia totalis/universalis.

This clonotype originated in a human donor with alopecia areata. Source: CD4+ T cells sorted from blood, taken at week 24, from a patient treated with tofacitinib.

CDR3 amino acids: CASSWGQGNYGYTF. The CDR3 DNA reads as TGTGCCAGCAGTTGGGGACAGGGGAACTATGGCTACACCTTC. This rearrangement joins TRBV6-6 to TRBJ1-2; 10 nucleotides agree with TRBD1. Germline values: CDR1 MNHNY, CDR2 SVGAGI (reference sequence). With 4 bases clipped from V and 2 bases from J, the junction kept 1 base outside the gene matches. The CDR3 contains 14 residues.